This T cell receptor beta chain was sequenced for a study of blood T cell repertoires in COVID-19. Clones were read by immunoSEQ multiplex PCR, and TCRdb kept only the in-frame ones, dropping some. Of some 48,000 clones listed, around four fifths were seen once; the top ten hold roughly 4.8%. This CDR3 contains 15 residues. Trimming took off 4 bases at V and 7 bases at J, with 20 bases between the two ends. CDR1 is SGHTS and CDR2 is YDEGEE in the germline V gene. This chain connects TRBV5-8 to TRBJ1-1, with a possible D match to TRBD1 (6 bases). Sequencing input: peripheral blood. The origin of this receptor is a human donor in a cohort sampled during active COVID-19. CDR3 region: CASSRDDSGTNEAFF. The CDR3 DNA reads TGTGCCAGCAGCCGAGACGATTCCGGGACAAATGAAGCTTTCTTT.